The clone carrying this T cell receptor beta chain has just a few counts. What it binds is not known. This entry comes from a study of human T cells and chemical hapten exposure. Study in general: Small differences in pooled library volume mainly drove the variation in TCR yields per sample. Findings of the study overall: Sensitizing to DPC left TCRs with a frequency above 1 in 1000 unaltered.

The CDR3 sequence is 15 residues long. In germline, CDR1 is SGHAT, CDR2 FQNNGV. With 0 bases removed from V and 4 bases from J, the gap between germline ends came to 12 bases. The study's library attached unique molecular identifiers to single cDNA molecules. The authors' processing: Per-sample TCR counts ranged from about 20,000 to 700,000, median around 88,000. TCRdb processed the 5' RACE reads anew with MiXCR; each CDR3 protein has one entry. TCRdb, not the authors, supplied the V and J calls. Of approximately 110,000 distinct CDR3 sequences detected, roughly 18% appear once; the ten largest clones hold 2.8%. The study extracted total RNA from unfractionated whole blood.

The chain carries TRBV11-2 and TRBJ1-2, with unresolved D. This sequence was found in a human donor in good health. The CDR3 region has the DNA TGTGCCAGCAGCTTAGATAAGGTTGACCCCTATGGCTACACCTTC. Protein product: CASSLDKVDPYGYTF.